The 23 T cell receptor beta chains below come from one sample, sequenced in a study of Tregs in tolerant kidney transplant recipients. Profiling relied on immunoSEQ multiplex PCR, and the TCRdb table lists in-frame clones only, not all of them. In the table there are 85,000 to 100,000 clones, more than 85% of which are singletons. The starting material was CD4+ T cells from blood, obtained before the transplant. Receptor source: a human donor who received a combined kidney and bone marrow transplant.

This clone came up once. The chain combines TRBV4-3 with TRBJ1-5; D unclear. Trimming took 0 bases from V and 1 from J, leaving 7 bases between them. CDR1 is LGHNA and CDR2 is YSLEER in the germline V gene. The CDR3 length is 15 residues. Here the CDR3 reads CASSQDGRSNQPQHF. CDR3 nucleotide sequence: TGCGCCAGCAGCCAAGACGGCAGGAGCAATCAGCCCCAGCATTTT.

The count of this clone is one. This chain links TRBV18 with TRBJ1-2, with D perhaps TRBD1 (5 bases). The CDR3 extends over 14 amino acids. Trimming left V 2 bases short and J 3 bases short, with 10 bases between. CDR1 KGHSH and CDR2 LQKENI come from the germline V gene. As DNA, the CDR3 is TGTGCCAGCTCACCAACCGGGACTGACTATGGCTACACCTTC. It specifies CASSPTGTDYGYTF.

This chain uses TRBV7-3 with TRBJ2-1, with 10 bases lining up with TRBD1. V was clipped by 0 bases and J by 8 bases; unmatched bases: 1. Germline V gene data show CDR1 as SGHTA and CDR2 as FQGTGA. The CDR3 length is 14 residues. The CDR3 loop is CASSLTGQGYEQFF. The DNA of the CDR3 is TGTGCCAGCAGCTTAACGGGACAGGGGTATGAGCAGTTCTTC.

This clone was detected only once. The chain carries TRBV18 and TRBJ2-1, with TRBD1 identical over 8 bases. The germline V gene encodes CDR1 KGHSH and CDR2 LQKENI. The CDR3 consists of 15 residues. V lost 6 bases and J lost 4; bases outside the gene matches: 8. CDR3 loop: CASSPGQVDYNEQFF. Here the CDR3 DNA reads TGTGCCAGCTCCCCGGGACAGGTAGATTACAATGAGCAGTTCTTC. The full variable domain, in which reference TRBV18 and TRBJ2-1 provide the parts outside the CDR3, is NAGVMQNPRHLVRRRGQEARLRCSPMKGHSHVYWYRQLPEEGLKFMVYLQKENIIDESGMPKERFSAEFPKEGPSILRIQQVVRGDSAAYFCASSPGQVDYNEQFFGPGTRLTVL.

The J gene is TRBJ2-5, the V gene TRBV5-4, with D possibly being TRBD2 (5 bases). This CDR3 spans 14 amino acids. The germline V gene has CDR1 SGHNT and CDR2 YYREEE (reference sequence). Trimming removed 7 bases from V and 5 bases from J, with 18 bases in between. CDR3 sequence: CASGRDQQLETQYF. The CDR3 nucleotides are TGTGCCAGCGGACGGGATCAACAACTGGAGACCCAGTACTTC.

This sequence joins TRBV2 and TRBJ1-5, with 8 bases lining up with TRBD1. The CDR3 is made up of 14 amino acids. With V trimmed by 8 bases and J by 4 bases, 7 bases remained unmatched. Germline assignment: CDR1 SNHLY and CDR2 FYNNEI. CDR3 bases: TGTGCCAGCGCAGGGGGCATGAGTAATCAGCCCCAGCATTTT. This translates into CASAGGMSNQPQHF.

On this clone: The junction shows a germline mismatch at one end, possibly a read error. The identical CDR3 is also encoded by other nucleotide sequences in the sample. The gene calls are TRBV2 and TRBJ1-6; the match to TRBD1 covers 7 bases. CDR1 and CDR2 from the germline V gene are SNHLY and FYNNEI. The CDR3 has 16 residues. The CDR3 sequence is CASSASRQGKNSPLHF. DNA for the CDR3: TGTGCCAGCAGTGCGTCCCGACAGGGAAAGAATTCCCCCCTCCACTTT. The complete variable domain, with remaining parts taken from reference TRBV2 and TRBJ1-6, reads EPEVTQTPSHQVTQMGQEVILRCVPISNHLYFYWYRQILGQKVEFLVSFYNNEISEKSEIFDDQFSVERPDGSNFTLKIRSTKLEDSAMYFCASSASRQGKNSPLHFGNGTRLTVT.

This chain's CDR3 is CASSLGQGVYRDTEAFF. Here the CDR3 DNA reads TGCGCCAGCAGCTTGGGACAGGGGGTTTATCGAGACACTGAAGCTTTCTTT. The chain has TRBV5-1 and TRBJ1-1; 9 bases fit TRBD1. The CDR3 runs to 17 residues. CDR1 is SGHRS and CDR2 is YFSETQ in the germline V gene. V lost 0 bases and J lost 3; bases outside the gene matches: 9.

In DNA, the CDR3 is TGTGCCAGCAGACCCCGACAGGGGGCAGACAGTGAAGCTTTCTTT. Protein sequence: CASRPRQGADSEAFF. The rearrangement links TRBV7-9 to TRBJ1-1; TRBD1 matches at 10 bases. The CDR3 runs 15 residues. The ends lost 6 bases at V and 7 bases at J; junction bases unmatched: 11. Germline CDR1 reads SEHNR; CDR2 reads FQNEAQ (reference sequence).

The V call is TRBV7-3, the J call TRBJ1-6; possibly TRBD1 for D (5 bases). Trimming removed 2 bases from V and 13 bases from J, with 15 bases in between. This CDR3 is built from 14 residues. Per the germline V gene, CDR1 is SGHTA and CDR2 is FQGTGA. The CDR3 reads CASSLRGYSSPLHF. CDR3 bases: TGTGCCAGCAGCTTACGGGGGTATAGTTCCCCCCTCCACTTT.

Only one count was recorded for this clone. The chain joins TRBV11-2 to TRBJ2-1; TRBD2 agrees at 9 bases. This CDR3 has 15 residues. The germline CDR1 and CDR2 sequences are SGHAT and FQNNGV. Trimming took 0 bases from V and 10 from J; bases not matched to a gene: 7. This CDR3 reads CASSLDPGLAREQFF. CDR3 DNA sequence: TGTGCCAGCAGCTTAGATCCGGGACTAGCAAGGGAGCAGTTCTTC.

This chain joins TRBV11-2 and TRBJ1-2; tentative D call: TRBD1 (5 bases). CDR1 is SGHAT and CDR2 is FQNNGV in the germline V gene. This CDR3 has 17 residues. V shed 5 bases and J shed 2 bases, with 21 bases lying between them. DNA for the CDR3: TGTGCCAGCAGCCCACCCTTTGCAGGGAGGGGCAACTATGGCTACACCTTC. It codes for CASSPPFAGRGNYGYTF.

With regard to this clone: Other DNA variants within this sample encode the same CDR3. The CDR3 DNA sequence: TGCAGCGTTGATCGACCAGGAGGCGCGAACACTGAAGCTTTCTTT. This codes for CSVDRPGGANTEAFF. The chain recombines TRBV29-1 with TRBJ1-1; D call uncertain. The CDR3 extends over 15 amino acids. V gave up 3 bases and J gave up 1 base, with 15 bases separating them. Germline V gene sequence: CDR1 SQVTM, CDR2 ANQGSEA. Full variable domain (remainder filled in from reference TRBV29-1 and TRBJ1-1): SAVISQKPSRDICQRGTSLTIQCQVDSQVTMMFWYRQQPGQSLTLIATANQGSEATYESGFVIDKFPISRPNLTFSTLTVSNMSPEDSSIYLCSVDRPGGANTEAFFGQGTRLTVV.

For this clone: At the DNA level, this CDR3 is encoded by other sequences in the same sample as well. The chain couples TRBV19 to TRBJ1-1, with TRBD1 as a possible D gene (5 bases). Germline CDR1 is LNHDA and CDR2 is SQIVND (reference sequence). This CDR3 has 13 residues. The germline V and J ends were trimmed by 1 base and 5 bases, with 8 bases remaining between them. The CDR3 loop reads CASSIAGGTEAFF. Written as DNA, the CDR3 is TGTGCCAGTAGTATAGCCGGGGGGACTGAAGCTTTCTTT.

This sequence joins TRBV28 and TRBJ1-2; no firm D call. Trimming stripped 4 bases from V and 5 bases from J, with 11 bases between. Germline values: CDR1 MDHEN, CDR2 SYDVKM. CDR3 length: 13 residues. The CDR3 region is CASSSSDFYGYTF. The CDR3 region has the DNA TGTGCCAGCAGTTCCTCTGACTTTTATGGCTACACCTTC.

The chain joins TRBV5-1 to TRBJ2-7; 11 positions agree with TRBD2. V gave up 4 bases and J gave up 2 bases; unmatched junction bases: 2. This CDR3 has 14 amino acids. Germline CDR1 SGHRS, CDR2 YFSETQ. As DNA, the CDR3 is TGCGCCAGCAGCGTGACTAGCGGGGCCTACGAGCAGTACTTC. It encodes CASSVTSGAYEQYF.

The gene calls are TRBV7-2 and TRBJ2-7; TRBD1 is a possible D gene (5 bases). Trimming shortened V by 0 bases and J by 10 bases, and 13 bases separated the two germline ends. This CDR3 spans 13 amino acids. The germline V gene has CDR1 SGHTA and CDR2 FQGNSA. CDR3 residues: CASSLAQGTSQYF. DNA of the CDR3: TGTGCCAGCAGCTTAGCGCAGGGTACGAGCCAGTACTTC.

This clone was found once. The chain combines TRBV5-4 with TRBJ1-6, with D possibly TRBD1 on 6 matching bases. The germline V gene has CDR1 SGHNT and CDR2 YYREEE (reference sequence). The CDR3 covers 14 residues. Trimming left V 2 bases short and J 7 bases short, with 10 bases between. CDR3 DNA sequence: TGTGCCAGCAGCTTAGAGCAGGGGAATTCACCCCTCCACTTT. Translated: CASSLEQGNSPLHF.

This clone is a singleton in its sample. The rearrangement uses TRBV30 and TRBJ1-4; D unclear. This CDR3 has 16 residues. V was trimmed by 3 bases and J by 0 bases, leaving 14 bases between them. The germline CDR1 and CDR2 sequences are GTSNPN and SVGIG (reference sequence). The CDR3 DNA is TGTGCCTGGAGGAGAGATCTCTATGCAACTAATGAAAAACTGTTTTTT. Its translation: CAWRRDLYATNEKLFF.

The chain recombines TRBV19 with TRBJ2-7; TRBD2 might be the D (5 bases). Germline CDR1 and CDR2: LNHDA and SQIVND (reference sequence). Trimming left V 9 bases short and J 4 bases short, with 22 bases between. CDR3 length: 15 amino acids. This chain's CDR3 is CARFVQLGLGYEQYF. The DNA of the CDR3 is TGTGCCAGATTTGTGCAATTAGGACTCGGGTACGAGCAGTACTTC.

J is TRBJ2-5 and V is TRBV6-6, with 7 positions matching TRBD2. V shed 7 bases, J shed 4 bases, and the junction held 9 bases outside the gene matches. This CDR3 is built from 14 residues. CDR1 is MNHNY, CDR2 SVGAGI, per germline (reference sequence). In DNA form, the CDR3 reads TGTGCCAGCACCTGGGGGAGGGGAGGAGAGACCCAGTACTTC. Translation: CASTWGRGGETQYF.

The chain employs TRBV4-2 and TRBJ1-2, with D maybe TRBD1 (6 bases). The V end lost 2 bases, the J end lost 7 bases, and 23 bases lay between the germline ends. Germline V gene lookup returns CDR1 LGHNA and CDR2 YNFKEQ. This CDR3 contains 17 residues. The CDR3 spells CASSQRPRGGAMAGYTF. CDR3 bases: TGTGCCAGCAGCCAAAGGCCCCGGGGGGGGGCGATGGCTGGCTACACCTTC.

The rearrangement joins TRBV5-4 to TRBJ1-1; 9 bases align to TRBD1. Per germline, CDR1 SGHNT and CDR2 YYREEE (reference sequence). The CDR3 is made up of 16 amino acids. J was trimmed by 0 bases and V by 4 bases; bases with no gene match: 7. CDR3 in DNA: TGTGCCAGCAGCCCGGGACAGGGCGGGATGAACACTGAAGCTTTCTTT. This codes for CASSPGQGGMNTEAFF.